Listed below are T cell receptor beta chains from one sample, sequenced in a study of sequential checkpoint blockade in melanoma. This table comes from immunoSEQ multiplex PCR, and its TCRdb copy is limited to in-frame clones, with some not included. In the table there are fewer than 40,000 clones, 70% to 90% of which are singletons. The material sequenced was CD8+ T cells sorted from blood (inferred from file names), taken from a patient given nivolumab and ipilimumab in sequence. All receptors derive from a human donor with melanoma. Each CDR3 is given with its conserved first and last residue. D genes are given only for firm matches. Clone size is shown for a subset of rows, as once, few, many or a class of expanded clone.

j_call v_call clone_size d_call cdr3_aa cdr3_nt
TRBJ1-1 TRBV2 - - CAARGGGTEAFF TGTGCCGCCAGGGGTGGAGGAACTGAAGCTTTCTTT
TRBJ1-2 TRBV6-5 - TRBD1 CASSLMTGGYGYTF TGTGCCAGCAGTTTGATGACAGGGGGCTATGGCTACACCTTC
TRBJ2-7 TRBV4-3 - - CASSQDQAAYEQYF TGCGCCAGCAGCCAAGATCAGGCAGCCTACGAGCAGTACTTC
TRBJ2-5 TRBV5-4 - TRBD1 CASSWAGTGGLETQYF TGTGCCAGCAGCTGGGCCGGGACAGGGGGCCTAGAGACCCAGTACTTC
TRBJ2-3 TRBV27 - - CASSLLATGSDTQYF TGTGCCAGCAGTTTATTGGCCACAGGGTCAGATACGCAGTATTTT
TRBJ2-1 TRBV27 - - CASSPSSGEKYNEQFF TGTGCCAGCAGTCCGTCGAGCGGAGAGAAATACAATGAGCAGTTCTTC
TRBJ1-5 TRBV19 - TRBD1 CASSKRQGSGNQPQHF TGTGCCAGTAGTAAAAGACAGGGGTCGGGCAATCAGCCCCAGCATTTT
TRBJ1-1 TRBV28 - - CASSTAMNTEAFF TGTGCCAGCTCAACAGCCATGAACACTGAAGCTTTCTTT
TRBJ2-1 TRBV7-8 - TRBD2 CASSEGLVTSYNEQFF TGTGCCAGCAGCGAGGGACTAGTTACCTCCTACAATGAGCAGTTCTTC
TRBJ2-7 TRBV27 - - CASREDGVHEQYF TGTGCCAGCAGGGAGGACGGTGTCCACGAGCAGTACTTC
TRBJ2-7 TRBV7-9 - - CASKGVGEQYF TGTGCCAGCAAGGGGGTTGGAGAGCAGTACTTC
TRBJ1-1 TRBV5-6 - TRBD1 CASRPDRGMNTEAFF TGTGCCAGCAGGCCGGACAGGGGTATGAACACTGAAGCTTTCTTT
TRBJ1-1 TRBV7-8 - - CASSNGGEDTEALF TGTGCCAGCAGCAACGGGGGGGAGGACACTGAAGCTCTCTTT
TRBJ2-2 TRBV4-2 - - CASSQELWGAGELFF TGTGCCAGCAGCCAAGAATTATGGGGGGCCGGGGAGCTGTTTTTT
TRBJ2-2 TRBV7-6 - TRBD1 CASTLTGTGPGLNTGELFF TGTGCCAGCACCTTAACCGGGACAGGACCCGGTTTGAACACCGGGGAGCTGTTTTTT
TRBJ2-7 TRBV5-1 - TRBD2 CASSRFSGAPYEQYF TGCGCCAGCAGCCGCTTTAGCGGGGCCCCCTACGAGCAGTACTTC
TRBJ2-3 TRBV9 once TRBD1 CASSVSRGPGTDTQYF TGTGCCAGCAGCGTATCGAGGGGGCCTGGCACAGATACGCAGTATTTT
TRBJ2-2 TRBV19 - - CASRQFPSDTGELFF TGTGCCAGTAGACAGTTCCCCAGTGACACCGGGGAGCTGTTTTTT
TRBJ1-1 TRBV6-1 - TRBD1 CASSDSTGAEAFF TGTGCCAGCAGTGATTCAACAGGGGCTGAAGCTTTCTTT
TRBJ2-2 TRBV9 - - CASSVVGRGTGELFF TGTGCCAGCAGCGTAGTGGGGCGGGGCACCGGGGAGCTGTTTTTT
TRBJ1-4 TRBV9 - - CASTPGRGFGEKLFF TGTGCCAGCACCCCAGGAAGGGGGTTTGGTGAAAAACTGTTTTTT
TRBJ1-3 TRBV13 - - CASSSQTDSKGNTIYF TGTGCCAGCAGCTCCCAGACAGATTCAAAGGGAAACACCATATATTTT
TRBJ2-6 TRBV10-3 - - CAISPTVDSGANVLTF TGTGCCATCAGTCCGACAGTTGATTCTGGGGCCAACGTCCTGACTTTC
TRBJ2-1 TRBV13 - TRBD2 CASSLVGGGAYNEQFF TGTGCCAGCAGCTTAGTAGGCGGGGGGGCATACAATGAGCAGTTCTTC
TRBJ2-7 TRBV7-9 - - CASSQRPYEQYF TGTGCCAGCAGCCAGCGACCTTACGAGCAGTACTTC
TRBJ1-5 TRBV28 - - CASTGGGNQPQHF TGTGCCAGCACTGGGGGGGGGAATCAGCCCCAGCATTTT
TRBJ2-6 TRBV27 - - CASRRGAGSGANVLTF TGTGCCAGCAGGCGAGGTGCGGGCTCTGGGGCCAACGTCCTGACTTTC
TRBJ1-6 TRBV6-6 - - CASSYLQGPYNSPLHF TGTGCCAGCAGTTACCTACAGGGCCCCTATAATTCACCCCTCCACTTT
TRBJ2-3 TRBV9 few TRBD2 CASSVSGGLDTQYF TGTGCCAGCAGCGTTTCGGGGGGGTTAGATACGCAGTATTTT
TRBJ2-5 TRBV30 - - CAWSFTGETQYF TGTGCCTGGAGTTTTACGGGAGAGACCCAGTACTTC
TRBJ1-1 TRBV5-1 - TRBD1 CASSLRTGRYGPEAFF TGCGCCAGCAGCTTGCGGACAGGGAGGTATGGTCCTGAAGCTTTCTTT
TRBJ2-2 TRBV7-2 - - CASRSGRRLNTGELFF TGTGCCAGCAGATCAGGGCGTCGCCTTAACACCGGGGAGCTGTTTTTT
TRBJ2-5 TRBV28 - TRBD1 CASSEGTGVEETQYF TGTGCCAGCAGCGAAGGGACAGGGGTTGAAGAGACCCAGTACTTC
TRBJ2-4 TRBV14 once TRBD1 CASSPLVRGRAKNIQYF TGTGCCAGCAGCCCTCTCGTCAGGGGGCGGGCCAAAAACATTCAGTACTTC
TRBJ1-1 TRBV21-1 once - CASSRRTGRGNEAFF TGTGCCAGCAGCAGGCGGACAGGCCGGGGTAATGAAGCTTTCTTT
TRBJ2-5 TRBV19 - TRBD1 CASSGDRGPQETQYF TGTGCCAGTAGTGGGGACAGGGGGCCTCAAGAGACCCAGTACTTC
TRBJ2-4 TRBV21-1 - - CASIIIGAGRNIQYF TGTGCCAGCATAATAATTGGGGCAGGGAGGAACATTCAGTACTTC
TRBJ1-3 TRBV28 - - CASLAYSYENTIYF TGTGCCAGTCTTGCCTACAGTTATGAGAACACCATATATTTT
TRBJ1-5 TRBV6-4 - - CASSMDNINQPQHF TGTGCCAGCAGTATGGACAACATCAATCAGCCCCAGCATTTT
TRBJ2-7 TRBV6-5 - - CASSIKQGFPYEQYF TGTGCCAGCTCCATTAAACAGGGTTTTCCCTACGAGCAGTACTTC
TRBJ2-7 TRBV10-3 - TRBD1 CAISTGQGAYHEQYF TGTGCCATCAGCACTGGACAGGGGGCGTACCACGAGCAGTACTTC
TRBJ2-7 TRBV5-1 - TRBD1 CASRPGTGGYEQYF TGCGCCAGCAGGCCCGGGACAGGGGGCTACGAGCAGTACTTC
TRBJ2-2 TRBV19 - - CASSPSPLHTGELFF TGTGCCAGTAGCCCGTCCCCACTGCACACCGGGGAGCTGTTTTTT
TRBJ1-5 TRBV7-8 - TRBD1 CASSQRGQDSNQPQHF TGTGCCAGCAGCCAACGTGGACAGGATAGCAATCAGCCCCAGCATTTT
TRBJ2-3 TRBV2 - - CASSILRGRGDTQYF TGTGCCAGCAGTATTTTGCGGGGGCGAGGAGATACGCAGTATTTT
TRBJ1-1 TRBV6-5 - - CASSYLLGANTEAFF TGTGCCAGCAGTTACCTCCTGGGAGCGAACACTGAAGCTTTCTTT
TRBJ2-3 TRBV19 once - CASSIGMSGDTQYF TGTGCCAGTAGTATAGGCATGAGTGGAGATACGCAGTATTTT
TRBJ2-7 TRBV7-9 once - CASMDGHNYEQYF TGTGCCAGCATGGACGGACACAACTACGAGCAGTACTTC
TRBJ1-1 TRBV9 - TRBD1 CASRGGMNTEAFF TGTGCCAGCAGAGGGGGCATGAACACTGAAGCTTTCTTT
TRBJ1-5 TRBV5-6 - TRBD1 CASSRSLDRGNQPQHF TGTGCCAGCAGCCGGTCGTTGGACAGGGGAAATCAGCCCCAGCATTTT
TRBJ2-7 TRBV7-9 once - CASSFDRSYEQYF TGTGCCAGCAGCTTCGACAGGAGCTACGAGCAGTACTTC
TRBJ2-4 TRBV6-1 - TRBD1 CASSEAMGQGGDIQYF TGTGCCAGCAGTGAAGCGATGGGACAGGGTGGGGACATTCAGTACTTC
TRBJ2-2 TRBV4-1 few - CASSQVFPNTGELFF TGCGCCAGCAGCCAAGTCTTCCCGAACACCGGGGAGCTGTTTTTT
TRBJ2-7 TRBV11-2 - - CASSLVPSETYEQYF TGTGCCAGCAGCTTAGTACCTAGCGAAACCTACGAGCAGTACTTC
TRBJ2-7 TRBV2 - TRBD1 CASRPGQLSYEQYF TGTGCCAGCAGACCGGGACAGCTCTCCTACGAGCAGTACTTC
TRBJ2-7 TRBV7-9 - - CASSLRPPYEQYF TGTGCCAGCAGCTTGCGGCCCCCCTACGAGCAGTACTTC